This T cell receptor beta chain emerged from a study of blood T cell repertoires in COVID-19. Whole-study context: The United States, Italy and Spain were the sources of the acute and convalescent COVID-19 samples. T cells, B-cell-depleted T cells, or PBMCs provided the cDNA or gDNA that served as material.

Study processing details: Researchers report that nucleated cell counts were estimated from reference gene primer amplification. Assay: immunoSEQ multiplex PCR; the TCRdb copy retains only in-frame clones and omits some. From that table come the V and J calls and clone size; the DNA was used to work out D and trimming. This table holds 250,000 to 350,000 clones, 89% found once. The receptor was derived from a woman aged 60-75 years with acute or convalescent COVID-19. The source material was peripheral blood.

The DNA for the CDR3 is TGTGCCAGCATCTGGAGTGAGGTTGGTGGCTACACCTTC. Translated: CASIWSEVGGYTF. The chain links TRBV6-4 to TRBJ1-2, with no clear D. Trimming took 7 bases from V and 7 from J, leaving 16 bases between them. Germline V CDR1 and CDR2: MRHNA, SNTAGT. The CDR3 is 13 residues long.